Listed below are T cell receptor beta chains from one sample, sequenced in a study of shared clonotypes between healthy human individuals. Generated by immunoSEQ multiplex PCR, the TCRdb table keeps only in-frame clones and is missing some. Of 300,000 to 400,000 clones listed, around 87% are singletons. Sequencing was performed on memory CD8+ T cells sorted from blood. Receptors originate from a man between 18 and 29 years old in good health. Each CDR3 is given with its conserved first and last residue. A D gene is named only where the DNA matches it firmly. Rows may omit the clone size; those that give it use once, few, many or a size class.

cdr3_length j_call clone_size v_call d_call cdr3_nt cdr3_aa
15 TRBJ2-2 . TRBV7-2 TRBD2 TGTGCCAGCAGCTTACGGACTAGCGGGGCCGGGGAGCTGTTTTTT CASSLRTSGAGELFF
13 TRBJ2-2 . TRBV7-3 TRBD1 TGTGCCAGCAGCCAAGGGACAGCCGGGGAGCTGTTTTTT CASSQGTAGELFF
17 TRBJ1-1 . TRBV4-3 . TGCGCCAGCAGCCAAGATTTCCGGGAGAGAATGAACACTGAAGCTTTCTTT CASSQDFRERMNTEAFF
16 TRBJ2-1 . TRBV19 . TGTGCCAGTAGTACCTCCCCTAGAAGCTCCTACAATGAGCAGTTCTTC CASSTSPRSSYNEQFF
14 TRBJ1-1 . TRBV27 . TGTGCCAGCAGTTTATTCGGGGGGAACACTGAAGCTTTCTTT CASSLFGGNTEAFF
16 TRBJ1-5 . TRBV18 . TGTGCCAGCTCACCTGGGCCAGGAAGGGCGGGTCAGCCCCAGCATTTT CASSPGPGRAGQPQHF
13 TRBJ2-5 . TRBV5-6 . TGTGCCAGCAGTTTGCCTAAACAAGAGACCCAGTACTTC CASSLPKQETQYF
13 TRBJ1-4 . TRBV7-9 . TGTGCCAGCAGCCCAAACACGGGGAGTCAACTGTTTTTT CASSPNTGSQLFF
18 TRBJ2-7 . TRBV15 TRBD1 TGTGCCACCAGCAGTTCAATAAAAAAGGACAGGGGGCCATACGAGCAGTACTTC CATSSSIKKDRGPYEQYF
15 TRBJ2-2 . TRBV6-1 . TGTGCCAGCAGTTTAGACCTTCTAAACACCGGGGAGCTGTTTTTT CASSLDLLNTGELFF
14 TRBJ2-7 . TRBV7-9 . TGTGCCAGCAGCCCCCCCGGACCTCCCTACGAGCAGTACTTC CASSPPGPPYEQYF
15 TRBJ2-7 . TRBV19 . TGTGCCAGTAGTATTAGGTGGCAGGGCATTCACGAGCAGTACTTC CASSIRWQGIHEQYF
15 TRBJ1-2 . TRBV4-1 . TGCGCCAGCAGCCGTAGGCCCGGGGCTAACTATGGCTACACCTTC CASSRRPGANYGYTF
12 TRBJ2-5 . TRBV5-4 TRBD1 TGTGCCAGCAGCCCCCGGACAGGGACGGAAGACTTC CASSPRTGTEDF
15 TRBJ2-1 . TRBV7-3 . TGTGCCAGCAGCAAAATAGCGGATATCGACAATGAGCAGTTCTTC CASSKIADIDNEQFF
15 TRBJ2-3 . TRBV28 TRBD2 TGTGCCAGCAGAGAGAGCGGGGGACACACAGATACGCAGTATTTT CASRESGGHTDTQYF
16 TRBJ2-5 . TRBV27 TRBD2 TGTGCCAGCAGTTTCTCCCCTAGCGGGGATCACGAGACCCAGTACTTC CASSFSPSGDHETQYF
19 TRBJ1-5 . TRBV28 . TGTGCCAGCAGTTTTCCCCGGGGGCGCCGGCCGCTAGGCAATCAGCCCCAGCATTTT CASSFPRGRRPLGNQPQHF
15 TRBJ2-5 . TRBV27 TRBD2 TGTGCCAGCACCCTCGGGGCAGGGACTACGGAGACCCAGTACTTC CASTLGAGTTETQYF
14 TRBJ1-3 . TRBV7-2 . TGTGCCAGCAGCTTCACAGGGTCAAGAAACACCATATATTTT CASSFTGSRNTIYF
13 TRBJ1-6 . TRBV7-3 . TGTGCCAGCAGCCAAGGCTTGTATTCACCCCTCCACTTT CASSQGLYSPLHF
11 TRBJ1-1 . TRBV29-1 . TGCAGCGTGGCAGGGGTCACTGAAGCTTTCTTT CSVAGVTEAFF
16 TRBJ2-6 . TRBV7-9 . TGTGCCAGCAGTACTGAGTTATCCTCTGGGGCCAACGTCCTGACTTTC CASSTELSSGANVLTF
13 TRBJ2-5 . TRBV4-1 TRBD2 TGCGCCAGCAGCGAACTAGCGGGGGAGACCCAGTACTTC CASSELAGETQYF
13 TRBJ2-5 medium-sized TRBV5-1 . TGCGCCAGCCGAACTAGGACGGGAGAGACCCAGTACTTC CASRTRTGETQYF
18 TRBJ2-2 . TRBV18 TRBD2 TGTGCCAGCTCACGGGACTACCCGGGAGGAGGGGACACCGGGGAGCTGTTTTTT CASSRDYPGGGDTGELFF
16 TRBJ1-1 . TRBV7-9 . TGTGCCAGCAGCTTATACTCATCTCTTTGGGAGGCTGAAGCTTTCTTT CASSLYSSLWEAEAFF
16 TRBJ2-6 few TRBV15 . TGTGCCACCAGCAGAGATCCGGGTGGTGGGGCCAACGTCCTGACTTTC CATSRDPGGGANVLTF